This T cell receptor beta chain is from a study of blood T cell repertoires in COVID-19. Recruitment covered roughly 22 US areas and drew participants whose ages spanned roughly 18 to 100 years. In assigning cohorts, the study relied on participant-reported clinical history. Recovered Cohort 3 donors showed two negative PCRs, clearance, or symptom resolution. V was clipped by 6 bases and J by 9 bases; unmatched bases: 17. This CDR3 is built from 17 residues. Germline lookup yields CDR1 MNHNY and CDR2 SVGAGI (reference sequence). Authors' methods: Amplification from reference gene primers served as the basis for estimated nucleated cell counts. The repertoire was sequenced with immunoSEQ multiplex PCR; TCRdb's copy has only in-frame clones and lacks some. V and J calls and clone size are copied from that table; D and trimming were computed from the DNA. The sample includes approximately 250,000 clones, roughly 90% of them seen just once.

The TCR originated in a woman in her 30s who had recovered from COVID-19. The genes are TRBV6-6 and TRBJ2-1; 10 bases are a match to TRBD2. Sample: PBMCs or T cells enriched from blood (not recorded which). The CDR3 DNA reads TGTGCCAGCAGCCGACAGGCGTCCAGCGGGAGGGGTACTGAGCAGTTCTTC. This codes for CASSRQASSGRGTEQFF.